Listed below are T cell receptor beta chains from one sample, sequenced in a study of naive and memory T cell subsets. MiXCR, applied by TCRdb to the UMI-ligation and nested PCR reads, yields one record per CDR3 protein. The sample has roughly 150,000 distinct CDR3 sequences; approximately 24% are singletons. The specimen was naive CD4+ T cells from blood. Every receptor here comes from a human donor in good health. Each CDR3 is given with its conserved first and last residue. The order of the fields is clone size, D gene, V gene, J gene, CDR3 protein, CDR3 DNA. A D gene is named only where the DNA matches it firmly. The size entry is marked missing in some rows and otherwise reads once, few, many or a size class.

>few|NA|TRBV27|TRBJ1-6
CASGRTSYNSPLHF
TGTGCCAGCGGAAGAACCTCGTATAATTCACCCCTCCACTTT
>NA|NA|TRBV2|TRBJ1-3
CASSGGGLDGNTIYF
TGTGCCAGCAGTGGCGGTGGCCTTGATGGAAACACCATATATTTT
>NA|NA|TRBV20-1|TRBJ2-7
CSLPAVAGTYEQYF
TGCAGTCTTCCGGCCGTGGCGGGTACCTACGAGCAGTACTTC
>NA|TRBD2|TRBV20-1|TRBJ2-4
CSASTLREGNIQYF
TGCAGTGCTAGCACTCTTCGGGAGGGAAACATTCAGTACTTC
>NA|TRBD1|TRBV27|TRBJ1-3
CASKFIERDRWIF
TGTGCCAGCAAATTCATCGAACGGGACAGGTGGATTTTT
>NA|TRBD1|TRBV28|TRBJ1-5
CAIKVHGTGNNQPQHF
TGTGCCATCAAAGTACACGGGACAGGGAACAATCAGCCCCAGCATTTT
>NA|TRBD2|TRBV20-1|TRBJ2-1
CSARDPRAGSYNEQFF
TGCAGTGCTAGAGATCCCAGAGCGGGATCCTACAATGAGCAGTTCTTC
>many|TRBD2|TRBV29-1|TRBJ2-3
CSVAKRGWHATDTQYF
TGCAGCGTTGCAAAGCGGGGTTGGCATGCGACAGATACGCAGTATTTT
>NA|NA|TRBV7-2|TRBJ2-3
CASSLVPGSTDTQYF
TGTGCCAGCAGCTTAGTGCCCGGGTCAACAGATACGCAGTATTTT
>NA|NA|TRBV9|TRBJ2-1
CASSVGGRGPYNEQFF
TGTGCCAGCAGCGTAGGAGGGCGGGGGCCCTACAATGAGCAGTTCTTC
>few|TRBD1|TRBV7-2|TRBJ2-5
CASSRQPGTGAETQYF
TGTGCCAGCAGCCGACAACCCGGGACAGGGGCAGAGACCCAGTACTTC
>NA|TRBD2|TRBV6-6|TRBJ2-3
CASSSDPFRGLADTDTQYF
TGTGCCAGCAGTTCTGACCCATTTCGGGGACTAGCGGACACAGATACGCAGTATTTT
>few|NA|TRBV29-1|TRBJ2-1
CSFLPPGRVSNEQFF
TGCAGTTTCCTCCCTCCGGGAAGGGTTTCAAATGAGCAGTTCTTC
>NA|NA|TRBV7-9|TRBJ2-5
CASSPRRRNQETQYF
TGTGCCAGCAGCCCACGGCGGCGGAACCAAGAGACCCAGTACTTC
>NA|TRBD1|TRBV6-5|TRBJ1-5
CASSGGQGRRPQHF
TGTGCCAGCAGTGGGGGACAGGGACGAAGGCCCCAGCATTTT
>few|TRBD1|TRBV5-1|TRBJ2-2
CASRRTGSSGELFF
TGCGCCAGCCGCCGGACAGGGAGCTCCGGGGAGCTGTTTTTT
>NA|TRBD1|TRBV30|TRBJ1-4
CAWTMNRGEKLFF
TGTGCCTGGACTATGAACAGGGGAGAGAAACTGTTTTTT
>many|NA|TRBV28|TRBJ2-2
CASKGPINTGELFF
TGTGCCAGCAAAGGACCTATTAACACCGGGGAGCTGTTTTTT
>few|NA|TRBV7-9|TRBJ1-4
CASQQGATNEKLFF
TGTGCCAGCCAACAGGGTGCCACTAATGAAAAACTGTTTTTT
>NA|TRBD1|TRBV29-1|TRBJ1-2
CSVEDLGRGRNYGYTF
TGCAGCGTTGAAGATCTGGGCAGGGGGCGAAACTATGGCTACACCTTC
>few|TRBD1|TRBV27|TRBJ1-2
CASTRLAGGFFGYTF
TGTGCCAGCACTCGATTAGCAGGGGGCTTTTTTGGCTACACCTTC
>few|NA|TRBV19|TRBJ1-1
CASSARGSRAEAFF
TGTGCCAGTAGCGCTAGGGGATCACGGGCTGAAGCTTTCTTT
>NA|NA|TRBV30|TRBJ1-5
CAWSVKQHNQPQHF
TGTGCCTGGAGTGTAAAACAGCATAATCAGCCCCAGCATTTT
>NA|TRBD2|TRBV5-6|TRBJ2-1
CASSLRLAGGYNEQFF
TGTGCCAGCAGCTTGAGACTAGCGGGAGGATACAATGAGCAGTTCTTC
>NA|NA|TRBV24-1|TRBJ1-5
CATSDPGDYQPQHF
TGTGCCACCAGTGATCCAGGGGATTATCAGCCCCAGCATTTT
>NA|NA|TRBV6-5|TRBJ2-3
CASSYSRSSTDTQYF
TGTGCCAGCAGTTACTCGCGGAGTAGCACAGATACGCAGTATTTT
>many|NA|TRBV7-2|TRBJ2-1
CASSLGQVNEQFF
TGTGCCAGCAGCTTAGGTCAGGTCAATGAGCAGTTCTTC
>few|NA|TRBV12-3/TRBV12-4|TRBJ1-5
CASNTGIGHQPQHF
TGTGCCAGCAATACAGGGATAGGTCATCAGCCCCAGCATTTT
>few|NA|TRBV6-2/TRBV6-3|TRBJ2-7
CASSSTPSYEQYF
TGTGCCAGCAGCTCGACCCCTTCCTACGAGCAGTACTTC
>many|TRBD2|TRBV4-2|TRBJ2-3
CASSHSGLAGDSTDTQYF
TGTGCCAGCAGCCATTCGGGACTAGCGGGGGACTCCACAGATACGCAGTATTTT
>NA|NA|TRBV9|TRBJ1-5
CASSAEGFRQPQHF
TGTGCCAGCAGCGCGGAGGGATTTCGTCAGCCCCAGCATTTT
>NA|NA|TRBV14|TRBJ2-7
CASSQPLAAQYF
TGTGCCAGCAGCCAACCCCTAGCTGCGCAGTACTTC
>many|TRBD2|TRBV20-1|TRBJ2-1
CSASRLAGNEQFF
TGCAGTGCTAGCCGGCTAGCGGGCAATGAGCAGTTCTTC
>NA|NA|TRBV7-9|TRBJ2-3
CASSLAGPTDTQYF
TGTGCCAGCAGCTTAGCGGGACCCACAGATACGCAGTATTTT
>NA|TRBD1|TRBV11-2|TRBJ2-5
CASSLGQGSRETQYF
TGTGCCAGCAGCTTGGGACAGGGGTCACGGGAGACCCAGTACTTC
>few|NA|TRBV3-1|TRBJ2-7
CASSQAGLGTYEQYF
TGTGCCAGCAGCCAGGCGGGATTAGGAACCTACGAGCAGTACTTC
>NA|NA|TRBV19|TRBJ1-5
CASTLRVGNQPQHF
TGTGCCAGTACCCTTCGGGTAGGCAATCAGCCCCAGCATTTT
>NA|TRBD2|TRBV7-3|TRBJ2-3
CASSLYLGLGTDTQYF
TGTGCCAGCAGCTTATACCTGGGACTAGGGACAGATACGCAGTATTTT
>NA|NA|TRBV5-1|TRBJ1-2
CASRESGTNYGYTF
TGCGCCAGCAGAGAAAGCGGAACGAATTATGGCTACACCTTC
>few|NA|TRBV5-1|TRBJ2-3
CASSLYLSGPTDTQYF
TGCGCCAGCAGCTTGTACCTCAGCGGACCCACAGATACGCAGTATTTT
>NA|TRBD1|TRBV20-1|TRBJ1-5
CSARGQVNQPQHF
TGCAGTGCACGTGGACAGGTTAATCAGCCCCAGCATTTT
>NA|NA|TRBV5-5|TRBJ1-5
CASSGDSYSNQPQHF
TGTGCCAGCAGCGGAGACAGTTATAGCAATCAGCCCCAGCATTTT
>many|NA|TRBV11-2|TRBJ2-2
CASSQGKSTGELFF
TGTGCCAGCAGTCAGGGAAAGAGCACCGGGGAGCTGTTTTTT
>many|NA|TRBV7-2|TRBJ2-5
CASSPRPRETQYF
TGTGCCAGCAGCCCCCGCCCCAGAGAGACCCAGTACTTC
>NA|NA|TRBV7-2|TRBJ1-5
CASSLGRSSNQPQHF
TGTGCCAGCAGCTTAGGAAGATCTAGCAATCAGCCCCAGCATTTT
>NA|NA|TRBV12-3/TRBV12-4|TRBJ2-1
CASTQLAPANNEQFF
TGTGCCAGCACCCAACTAGCTCCCGCAAATAATGAGCAGTTCTTC
>many|NA|TRBV4-2|TRBJ1-4
CASSVTGNEKLFF
TGTGCCAGCAGCGTGACAGGAAATGAAAAACTGTTTTTT
>NA|TRBD2|TRBV24-1|TRBJ2-1
CATSDWGTSGSDEQFF
TGTGCCACCAGTGATTGGGGGACTAGCGGGAGCGATGAGCAGTTCTTC
>few|TRBD1|TRBV9|TRBJ1-6
CASSIGQGSNSPLHF
TGTGCCAGCAGCATTGGACAGGGGTCTAATTCACCCCTCCACTTT
>many|NA|TRBV7-2|TRBJ2-3
CASSSSTDTQYF
TGTGCCAGCTCATCAAGTACAGATACGCAGTATTTT